This entry lists 25 T cell receptor beta chains sequenced from one sample in a study of blood T cell repertoires in COVID-19 (dated by TCRdb to the early 2020s). Libraries were prepared through the immunoSEQ multiplex PCR assay. What TCRdb holds here is the immuneACCESS table cut down to in-frame rearrangements. Part of the clones is not present; checked against another copy, under half of the missing clones reflect an unresolved V gene, and the others are unexplained. The sample yields a few hundred thousand clones; about 91% were counted once. 5.5% to 8% of the sample belongs to the ten largest clones. The sequencing sample was made of peripheral blood. Receptors originate from a woman in her twenties or thirties who had recovered from COVID-19.

The gene calls are TRBV6-2 or TRBV6-3 and TRBJ2-2; TRBD1 matches at 7 bases. Losses at the gene ends were 2 bases for V and 3 bases for J; bases not matched to a gene: 3. CDR1 and CDR2 from the germline V gene are MNHEY and SVGEGT. CDR3 length equals 15 residues. CDR3 DNA: TGTGCCAGCAGTTACGGTCAGGGGGACACCGGGGAGCTGTTTTTT. Translating gives CASSYGQGDTGELFF.

The chain links TRBV19 to TRBJ1-1; 7 nucleotides match TRBD1. The V and J ends lost 7 bases and 7 bases, in that order; junction bases with no gene match: 9. This CDR3 spans 13 amino acids. Germline CDR1 and CDR2: LNHDA and SQIVND (reference sequence). CDR3 sequence reads: CASMGTVLSEAFF. The CDR3 DNA reads as TGTGCCAGTATGGGGACAGTGCTGAGTGAAGCTTTCTTT.

The gene calls are TRBV6-5 and TRBJ2-6; tentative D call: TRBD2 (5 bases). V was cut by 7 bases and J by 1 base, with 11 bases left in between. The CDR3 is 15 amino acids. Germline V gives CDR1 MNHEY, CDR2 SVGAGI. The CDR3 is CASTFPGSGANVLTF. In nucleotides, the CDR3 is TGTGCCAGCACCTTCCCGGGGTCTGGGGCCAACGTCCTGACTTTC.

The CDR3 loop is CASSSTGAGGNTIYF. CDR3 coding DNA: TGTGCCAGCAGTTCGACAGGGGCTGGGGGAAACACCATATATTTT. The J gene is TRBJ1-3, the V gene TRBV28, with TRBD1 matching over 8 bases. Germline CDR1 MDHEN, CDR2 SYDVKM. CDR3 length equals 15 residues. Trimming cost V 4 bases and J 4 bases; bases outside gene matches: 6. The full variable domain, rest sourced from reference TRBV28 and TRBJ1-3, is DVKVTQSSRYLVKRTGEKVFLECVQDMDHENMFWYRQDPGLGLRLIYFSYDVKMKEKGDIPEGYSVSREKKERFSLILESASTNQTSMYLCASSSTGAGGNTIYFGEGSWLTVV.

This clone was counted a single time. V usage is TRBV5-1 and J usage is TRBJ1-2; D is uncertain. Germline assignment: CDR1 SGHRS and CDR2 YFSETQ. The germline V and J ends were trimmed by 2 bases and 5 bases, with 13 bases remaining between them. The CDR3 runs to 14 residues. The CDR3 bases are TGCGCCAGCAGCTTTGCCGACAAGGCATATGGCTACACCTTC. It is translated as CASSFADKAYGYTF.

The V gene is TRBV6-5, the J gene TRBJ1-2; D uncertain. This CDR3 contains 15 residues. Germline CDR1 MNHEY, CDR2 SVGAGI. Between the trimmed V and J ends, which lost 4 bases and 2 bases, there was a span of 14 bases. In DNA, the CDR3 is TGTGCCAGCAGTTCGACCCAGGCGGGGAACTATGGCTACACCTTC. Residues: CASSSTQAGNYGYTF.

This clone has just one count. The V gene is TRBV5-1, the J gene TRBJ1-1, with D unresolved. CDR1 is SGHRS and CDR2 is YFSETQ in the germline V gene. Trimming took 7 bases from V and 1 from J, leaving 8 bases between them. The CDR3 totals 12 residues. CDR3 in amino acids: CASGVANTEAFF. In nucleotides, the CDR3 is TGCGCCAGCGGAGTTGCGAACACTGAAGCTTTCTTT.

This sequence joins TRBV11-2 and TRBJ1-3, with D possibly TRBD1 on 6 matching bases. The V gene lost 3 bases and the J gene lost 4 bases, with 10 bases spanning the gap. The V gene's germline CDR1 is SGHAT and CDR2 FQNNGV. This CDR3 contains 14 residues. This chain's CDR3 is CASSLRDTGNTIYF. CDR3 nucleotides: TGTGCCAGCAGCTTGAGGGACACCGGAAACACCATATATTTT.

This rearrangement joins TRBV27 to TRBJ2-3, with TRBD1 identical over 8 bases. V lost 4 bases, J lost 6 bases, and 9 bases stayed unmatched. The germline V gene encodes CDR1 MNHEY and CDR2 SMNVEV (reference sequence). The CDR3 spans 15 residues. CDR3: CASSSPGQATDTQYF. CDR3 in DNA: TGTGCCAGCAGTTCCCCGGGACAGGCTACGGATACGCAGTATTTT.

The chain couples TRBV9 to TRBJ2-1; 9 nucleotides align to TRBD1. Germline V lookup: CDR1 SGDLS, CDR2 YYNGEE. This CDR3 comprises 15 residues. J gave up 4 bases and V 0 bases, and 2 bases lay outside the gene matches. The chain's CDR3 is CASSVVGTGYNEQFF. The CDR3 nucleotides are TGTGCCAGCAGCGTAGTGGGGACAGGGTACAATGAGCAGTTCTTC.

This clone has only a few counts. This sequence joins TRBV18 and TRBJ1-6; 9 bases fit TRBD1. The junction had 2 bases not matched to a gene; V was cut back by 3 bases and J by 2 bases. Per germline, CDR1 KGHSH and CDR2 LQKENI. The CDR3 totals 16 residues. CDR3 DNA: TGTGCCAGCTCACCGGACAGGGGAGCCTATAATTCACCCCTCCACTTT. Protein sequence: CASSPDRGAYNSPLHF.

The chain has TRBV28 and TRBJ2-5; D possibly corresponds to TRBD1 (5 bases). V was shortened by 7 bases and J by 2 bases, with 11 bases between the two germline ends. The CDR3 spans 13 residues. CDR1 and CDR2 from the germline V gene are MDHEN and SYDVKM. DNA for the CDR3: TGTGCCAGCACCACTCAGGGTCAAGAGACCCAGTACTTC. Its protein is CASTTQGQETQYF. Based on the CDR3 plus reference TRBV28 and TRBJ2-5, the full variable domain is DVKVTQSSRYLVKRTGEKVFLECVQDMDHENMFWYRQDPGLGLRLIYFSYDVKMKEKGDIPEGYSVSREKKERFSLILESASTNQTSMYLCASTTQGQETQYFGPGTRLLVL.

V usage is TRBV12-3 or TRBV12-4 and J usage is TRBJ2-1; 7 nucleotides align to TRBD1. Trimming cost V 3 bases and J 9 bases; bases outside gene matches: 5. There are 13 residues in the CDR3. The CDR3 here is CASSLTGTSEQFF. DNA for the CDR3: TGTGCCAGCAGTTTGACAGGGACGAGTGAGCAGTTCTTC.

This clone showed up just once. CDR3 loop: CASTYGPAGAQETQYF. Here the CDR3 DNA reads TGTGCCAGTACCTATGGGCCAGCGGGGGCCCAAGAGACCCAGTACTTC. The chain employs TRBV19 and TRBJ2-5; 8 nucleotides match TRBD2. This CDR3 comprises 16 residues. V was clipped by 7 bases and J by 1 base; unmatched bases: 11. Germline CDR1 and CDR2: LNHDA and SQIVND (reference sequence).

The V gene is TRBV18, the J gene TRBJ2-7, with D possibly being TRBD1 (5 bases). Germline loops: CDR1 KGHSH, CDR2 LQKENI. CDR3 length: 16 amino acids. V was clipped by 2 bases and J by 1 base, with 15 bases between them. Here the CDR3 DNA reads TGTGCCAGCTCACCAAGGGTAGGGGAAAGATCCTACGAGCAGTACTTC. This translates into CASSPRVGERSYEQYF.

J is TRBJ2-3 and V is TRBV28, with 8 bases identical to TRBD1. Germline V gene sequence: CDR1 MDHEN, CDR2 SYDVKM. The V gene end was trimmed by 7 bases and the J gene end by 2 bases; junction bases not matched to a gene: 8. The CDR3 sequence is 15 residues long. The CDR3 bases are TGTGCCAGCATTCCGGACAGGGCCTTCACAGATACGCAGTATTTT. It is translated as CASIPDRAFTDTQYF.

This sequence joins TRBV12-3 or TRBV12-4 and TRBJ1-5; D remains unclear. This CDR3 is 11 amino acids long. Trimming shortened V by 5 bases and J by 5 bases, and 4 bases separated the two germline ends. The CDR3 nucleotides read TGTGCCAGCAGTCGTGATCAGCCCCAGCATTTT. Translated, it gives CASSRDQPQHF.

J is TRBJ1-1 and V is TRBV6-5; TRBD1 aligns across 7 bases. This CDR3 is built from 13 residues. The junction had 4 bases not matched to a gene; V was cut back by 6 bases and J by 3 bases. Per the germline V gene, CDR1 is MNHEY and CDR2 is SVGAGI. CDR3 amino acids: CASSLDRDTEAFF. In DNA form, the CDR3 reads TGTGCCAGCAGCCTCGACAGGGACACTGAAGCTTTCTTT.

The gene calls are TRBV7-9 and TRBJ2-5; 10 nucleotides line up with TRBD2. The CDR3 is made up of 14 amino acids. The germline CDR1 and CDR2 sequences are SEHNR and FQNEAQ (reference sequence). After removal of 8 bases from V and 3 bases from J, the junction contained 6 bases not matched to a gene. CDR3 loop: CASGYSGGKETQYF. For the CDR3, the DNA is TGTGCCAGCGGATATAGCGGGGGGAAAGAGACCCAGTACTTC.

The gene calls are TRBV7-3 and TRBJ2-1; 8 bases are a match to TRBD2. The CDR3 sequence is 17 residues long. Germline-derived CDR1 and CDR2 are SGHTA and FQGTGA. V was pared by 5 bases and J by 2 bases, with 11 bases of the junction left unmatched. CDR3 in amino acids: CASSPRASAGAYNEQFF. In DNA form, the CDR3 reads TGTGCCAGCAGCCCCAGGGCCTCAGCGGGGGCCTACAATGAGCAGTTCTTC.

The chain uses TRBV11-3 and TRBJ1-5, with 8 bases matching TRBD1. With 11 bases clipped from V and 6 bases from J, the junction kept 9 bases outside the gene matches. The V gene's germline CDR1 is SGHNT and CDR2 YENEEA. The CDR3 spans 13 residues. CDR3 nucleotides: TGTGCCCGCCGACGACAGGGGACTCAGCCCCAGCATTTT. The encoded protein is CARRRQGTQPQHF.

This clone was picked up one time. Within the sample, other DNA sequences also encode this same CDR3. V usage is TRBV10-3 and J usage is TRBJ1-5; TRBD1 is a possible D gene (6 bases). V lost 5 bases and J 7 bases, leaving 15 bases between the germline ends. The germline V gene has CDR1 ENHRY and CDR2 SYGVKD. The CDR3 totals 14 residues. CDR3 amino acids: CAISLDRIGQPQHF. The CDR3, as DNA: TGTGCCATCAGTCTAGACAGGATCGGGCAGCCCCAGCATTTT.

The gene calls are TRBV7-8 and TRBJ2-1; TRBD1 is a possible D gene (5 bases). Per germline, CDR1 SGHVS and CDR2 FQNEAQ. The CDR3 has 15 amino acids. V shed 3 bases and J shed 5 bases, with 14 bases lying between them. The CDR3 nucleotides are TGTGCCAGCAGCTTGGTCGACAGAAGGAACAATGAGCAGTTCTTC. Translated: CASSLVDRRNNEQFF.

The chain recombines TRBV19 with TRBJ1-2; D gene unclear. The ends were cut back, 3 bases at V and 5 bases at J, with 13 bases in the middle. Looked up from germline, CDR1 is LNHDA and CDR2 is SQIVND (reference sequence). This CDR3 contains 14 residues. The CDR3, as DNA: TGTGCCAGTAGTATGTCCGGACGGGAGTATGGCTACACCTTC. Translating it yields CASSMSGREYGYTF.

This chain uses TRBV5-1 with TRBJ2-1, with a possible D match to TRBD2 (5 bases). The CDR3 consists of 17 residues. In germline, CDR1 is SGHRS, CDR2 YFSETQ. Trimming stripped 5 bases from V and 0 bases from J, with 18 bases between. CDR3 nucleotide sequence: TGCGCCAGCAGAAAGAATGGAGGCTCCTCCTCCTACAATGAGCAGTTCTTC. Amino acids: CASRKNGGSSSYNEQFF.